The rows below give T cell receptor beta chains drawn from one sample of a study of Tregs in tolerant kidney transplant recipients. The assay was immunoSEQ multiplex PCR, and TCRdb's table has in-frame clones only and misses some. The sample lists about 240,000 clones; approximately 84% were seen once. The material sequenced was CD4+ T cells from blood. All receptors derive from a human donor in good health. CDR3s include the opening cysteine and the closing phenylalanine or tryptophan. A D gene is named only where the DNA matches it firmly. Only part of the rows carry a size: once, few, many, or a class if the clone is expanded.

V: TRBV5-1; D: NA; size: NA; J: TRBJ2-7; DNA: TGCGCCAGCAGCGCCAACTCCTTTGGGTACGAGCAGTACTTC; CDR3: CASSANSFGYEQYF
V: TRBV19; D: NA; size: NA; J: TRBJ2-2; DNA: TGTGCCAGTAGTATGAGGCAGGTGAACACCGGGGAGCTGTTTTTT; CDR3: CASSMRQVNTGELFF
V: TRBV5-1; D: TRBD2; size: NA; J: TRBJ2-3; DNA: TGCGCCAGCAGCTTCGGGCTAGCGGGGCCGCCGAACACAGATACGCAGTATTTT; CDR3: CASSFGLAGPPNTDTQYF
V: TRBV30; D: NA; size: NA; J: TRBJ1-4; DNA: TGTGCCTGGAACCGTCGGGGCAATGGGGAAAAACTGTTTTTT; CDR3: CAWNRRGNGEKLFF
V: TRBV6-5; D: NA; size: few; J: TRBJ2-7; DNA: TGTGCCAGCAGTTACACCGGGACCGAGCAGTACTTC; CDR3: CASSYTGTEQYF
V: TRBV11-2; D: TRBD2; size: NA; J: TRBJ2-1; DNA: TGTGCCAGCAGCTCTAAGACTAGCGGGACGTACAATGAGCAGTTCTTC; CDR3: CASSSKTSGTYNEQFF
V: TRBV5-4; D: TRBD1; size: once; J: TRBJ2-3; DNA: TGTGCCAGCAGCTGGGGGGACAGGCTCACAGATACGCAGTATTTT; CDR3: CASSWGDRLTDTQYF
V: TRBV10-3; D: NA; size: few; J: TRBJ1-1; DNA: TGTGCCATCAGGGCCCAGGGAGCTGAAGCTTTCTTT; CDR3: CAIRAQGAEAFF
V: TRBV27; D: TRBD1; size: NA; J: TRBJ2-5; DNA: TGTGCCAGCAGTCTATGGGACAGGACGGAGACCCAGTACTTC; CDR3: CASSLWDRTETQYF
V: TRBV5-4; D: TRBD1; size: NA; J: TRBJ2-2; DNA: TGTGCCAGCAGCCGGACAGGGTACACCGGGGAGCTGTTTTTT; CDR3: CASSRTGYTGELFF
V: TRBV9; D: NA; size: NA; J: TRBJ2-5; DNA: TGTGCCAGCAGCGGAGACTGGGGGGAGACCCAGTACTTC; CDR3: CASSGDWGETQYF
V: TRBV18; D: NA; size: NA; J: TRBJ1-1; DNA: TGTGCCAGCTCACCACAGGGCACTGAAGCTTTCTTT; CDR3: CASSPQGTEAFF
V: TRBV30; D: NA; size: few; J: TRBJ2-3; DNA: TGTGCCTGGAGTGTGCTCACAGATACGCAGTATTTT; CDR3: CAWSVLTDTQYF
V: TRBV11-1; D: NA; size: NA; J: TRBJ2-1; DNA: TGTGCCAGCAGCCACCACCTCGGCCCCTACAATGAGCAGTTCTTC; CDR3: CASSHHLGPYNEQFF
V: TRBV6-1; D: NA; size: NA; J: TRBJ1-1; DNA: TGTGCCAGCAGTGTCCCGGGACACAAGAACACTGAAGCTTTCTTT; CDR3: CASSVPGHKNTEAFF
V: TRBV5-4; D: TRBD1; size: NA; J: TRBJ2-7; DNA: TGTGCCAGCAGCTCACGACAGGGGGCGTACGAGCAGTACTTC; CDR3: CASSSRQGAYEQYF